This T cell receptor beta chain was profiled in a study of shared clonotypes between healthy human individuals. Study-wide background: Aged between 18 and 49, the donors were two women and three men.

Sequencing was performed with immunoSEQ multiplex PCR; in TCRdb, only in-frame clones are kept and a portion is missing. The table lists roughly 300,000 clones, 70% to 75% of them singletons, with roughly 10% in the top ten. V shed 2 bases and J shed 2 bases, with 9 bases lying between them. CDR1 and CDR2 from the germline V gene are SGHVS and FNYEAQ. CDR3 length: 14 amino acids. The chain uses TRBV7-6 and TRBJ2-5; D ambiguous. The sample comprised memory CD4+ T cells sorted from blood. Specified subset: CD45RA-negative fraction. The source of this sequence is a man younger than 40 in good health. The CDR3 spells CASSLLANQETQYF. The CDR3 DNA is TGTGCCAGCAGCTTACTGGCAAATCAAGAGACCCAGTACTTC.